This T cell receptor beta chain was retrieved from a study of blood T cell repertoires in COVID-19. Note on this clone: Distinct nucleotide sequences in the sample also encode this CDR3.

In germline, CDR1 is SGHRS, CDR2 YFSETQ. The CDR3 is 14 residues long. Trimming pared 0 bases from V and 2 bases from J, leaving 6 bases between. Sequencing was performed with immunoSEQ multiplex PCR; in TCRdb, only in-frame clones are kept and a portion is missing. The data contain 300,000 or so clones, approximately 87% of them singletons. The clonotype was recovered from a woman aged 25-40 years with COVID-19, enrolled during active disease. Sequenced input: peripheral blood. The chain employs TRBV5-1 and TRBJ1-5, with D uncertain. The CDR3 coding sequence is TGCGCCAGCAGCTTGGGCACAGGCAATCAGCCCCAGCATTTT. It encodes CASSLGTGNQPQHF.